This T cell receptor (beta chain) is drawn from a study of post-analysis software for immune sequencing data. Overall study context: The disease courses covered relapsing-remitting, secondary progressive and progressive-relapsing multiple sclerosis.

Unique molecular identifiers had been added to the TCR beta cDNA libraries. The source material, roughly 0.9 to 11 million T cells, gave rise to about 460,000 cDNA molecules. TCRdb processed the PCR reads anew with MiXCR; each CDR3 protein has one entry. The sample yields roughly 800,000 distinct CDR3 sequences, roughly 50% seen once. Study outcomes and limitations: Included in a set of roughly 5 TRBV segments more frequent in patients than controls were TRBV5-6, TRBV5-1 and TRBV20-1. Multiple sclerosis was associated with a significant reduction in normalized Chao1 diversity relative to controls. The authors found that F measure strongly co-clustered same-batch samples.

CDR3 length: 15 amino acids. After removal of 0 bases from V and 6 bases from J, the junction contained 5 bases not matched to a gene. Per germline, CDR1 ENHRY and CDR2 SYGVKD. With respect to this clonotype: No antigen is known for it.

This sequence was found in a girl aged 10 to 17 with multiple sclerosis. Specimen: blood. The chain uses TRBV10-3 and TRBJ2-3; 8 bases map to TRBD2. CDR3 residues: CAISESTGGPDTQYF. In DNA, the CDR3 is TGTGCCATCAGTGAGTCGACGGGAGGGCCCGATACGCAGTATTTT.